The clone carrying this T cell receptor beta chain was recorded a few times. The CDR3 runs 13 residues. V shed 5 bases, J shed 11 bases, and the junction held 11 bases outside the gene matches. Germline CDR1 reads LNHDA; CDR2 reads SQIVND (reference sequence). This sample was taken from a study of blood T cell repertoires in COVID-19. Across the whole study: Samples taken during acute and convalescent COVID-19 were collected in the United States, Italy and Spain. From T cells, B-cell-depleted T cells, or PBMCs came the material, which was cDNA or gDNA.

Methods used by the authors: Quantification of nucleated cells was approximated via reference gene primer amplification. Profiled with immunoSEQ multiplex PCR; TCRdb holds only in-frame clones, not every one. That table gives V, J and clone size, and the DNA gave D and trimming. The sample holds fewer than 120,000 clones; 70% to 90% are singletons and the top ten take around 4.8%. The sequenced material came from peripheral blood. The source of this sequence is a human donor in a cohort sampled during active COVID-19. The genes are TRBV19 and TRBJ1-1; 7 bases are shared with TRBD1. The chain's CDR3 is CASSSRTGVAAFF. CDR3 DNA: TGTGCCAGTAGTTCACGGACAGGCGTGGCGGCTTTCTTT.